This T cell receptor (beta chain) emerged from a study of beta chain features in type 1 diabetes. This clone appeared many times. cDNA synthesis used the whole RNA isolate, giving expressed TCRB sequences. Sequenced by immunoSEQ multiplex PCR; TCRdb stores in-frame clones only, minus some. The sample contains approximately 160,000 clones, approximately 8.1% of which appear only once. Sampling consisted of one heparinised blood draw per donor, averaging about 116 mL. Each of the sorted populations had a purity greater than 98%. V lost 0 bases to trimming and J lost 6 bases, with 14 bases between them. The CDR3 consists of 15 residues. Germline assignment: CDR1 SGHTA and CDR2 FQGNSA.

The TCR sequence derives from a man aged 18 to 35 in good health. The sample was central memory CD4+ T cells from blood. The rearrangement links TRBV7-2 to TRBJ1-2; maybe TRBD1 (5 bases). For the CDR3, the DNA is TGTGCCAGCAGCTTAGCGATGGCAGGGTGGAATGGCTACACCTTC. Amino acid sequence: CASSLAMAGWNGYTF. The full variable domain, in which reference TRBV7-2 and TRBJ1-2 provide the parts outside the CDR3, is GAGVSQSPSNKVTEKGKDVELRCDPISGHTALYWYRQSLGQGLEFLIYFQGNSAPDKSGLPSDRFSAERTGGSVSTLTIQRTQQEDSAVYLCASSLAMAGWNGYTFGSGTRLTVV.